This T cell receptor (beta chain) appears in the sequencing data of a study of regulatory T cells. This clone was observed once. The antigen is not known. The PCR used 52 TRBV and 13 TRBJ primers. The protocol was immunoSEQ multiplex PCR, while the TCRdb copy is restricted to in-frame clones and leaves out a portion. Found here are approximately 15,000 clones, approximately 92% of them singletons; the top ten hold about 32%. Whole-study findings and limits: In patients, unique TRB V-J pairs were restricted and V/J usage skewed, especially in Tregs. Patient CD8+ T cells trended toward lower Shannon entropy than controls.

Autoimmunity was present in every CD3G-deficient patient, worse in two. Patients aged 2 to 39 years had fewer naive T cells. The V end was cut by 3 bases, the J end by 0 bases, with 8 bases between. This CDR3 has 14 residues. The V gene's germline CDR1 is LNHDA and CDR2 SQIVND (reference sequence). The sequence was obtained from a person aged 18 to 30 with CD3G deficiency. The rearrangement uses TRBV19 and TRBJ1-1; D unclear. Specimen: CD8+ T cells sorted from blood. CDR3 region: CASSMGPMNTEAFF. CDR3 nucleotide sequence: TGTGCCAGTAGTATGGGCCCCATGAACACTGAAGCTTTCTTT.